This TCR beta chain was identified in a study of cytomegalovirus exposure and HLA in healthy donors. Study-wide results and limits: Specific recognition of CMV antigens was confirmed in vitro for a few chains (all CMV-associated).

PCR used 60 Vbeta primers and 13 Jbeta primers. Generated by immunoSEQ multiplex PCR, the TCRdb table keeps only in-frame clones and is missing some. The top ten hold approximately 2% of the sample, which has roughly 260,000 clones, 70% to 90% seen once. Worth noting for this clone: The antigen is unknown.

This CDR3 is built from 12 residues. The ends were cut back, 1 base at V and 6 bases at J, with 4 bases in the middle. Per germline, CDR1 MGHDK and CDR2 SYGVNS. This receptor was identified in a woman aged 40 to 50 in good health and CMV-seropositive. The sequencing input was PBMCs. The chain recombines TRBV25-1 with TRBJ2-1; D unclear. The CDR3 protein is CASSESVNEQFF. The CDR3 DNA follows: TGTGCCAGCAGTGAATCAGTCAATGAGCAGTTCTTC.